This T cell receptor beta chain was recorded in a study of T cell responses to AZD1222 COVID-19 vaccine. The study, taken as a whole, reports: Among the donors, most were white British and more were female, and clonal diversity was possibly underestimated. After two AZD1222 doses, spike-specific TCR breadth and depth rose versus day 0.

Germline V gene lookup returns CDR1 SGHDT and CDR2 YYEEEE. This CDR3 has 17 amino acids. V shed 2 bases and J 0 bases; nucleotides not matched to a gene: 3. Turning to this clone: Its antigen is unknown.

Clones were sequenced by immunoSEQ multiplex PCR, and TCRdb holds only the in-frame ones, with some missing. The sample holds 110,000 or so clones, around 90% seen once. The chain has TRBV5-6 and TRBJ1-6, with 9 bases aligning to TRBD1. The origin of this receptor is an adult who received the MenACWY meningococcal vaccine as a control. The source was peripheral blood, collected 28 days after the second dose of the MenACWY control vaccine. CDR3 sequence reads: CASSFGQGSSYNSPLHF. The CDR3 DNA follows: TGTGCCAGCAGCTTTGGACAGGGGAGCTCCTATAATTCACCCCTCCACTTT. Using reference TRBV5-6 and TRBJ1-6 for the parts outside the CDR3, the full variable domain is DAGVTQSPTHLIKTRGQQVTLRCSPKSGHDTVSWYQQALGQGPQFIFQYYEEEERQRGNFPDRFSGHQFPNYSSELNVNALLLGDSALYLCASSFGQGSSYNSPLHFGNGTRLTVT.